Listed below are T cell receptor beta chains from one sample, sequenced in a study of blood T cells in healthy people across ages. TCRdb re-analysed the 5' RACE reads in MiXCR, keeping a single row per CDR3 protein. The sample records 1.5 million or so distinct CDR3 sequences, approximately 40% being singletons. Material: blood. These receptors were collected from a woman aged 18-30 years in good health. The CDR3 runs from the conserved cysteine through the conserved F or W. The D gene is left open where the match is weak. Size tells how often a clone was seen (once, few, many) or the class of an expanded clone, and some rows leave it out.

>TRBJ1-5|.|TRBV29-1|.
CSVEVGGDQPQHF
TGCAGCGTTGAAGTCGGGGGAGACCAGCCCCAGCATTTT
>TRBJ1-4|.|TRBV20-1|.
CSARPGHPNEKLFF
TGCAGTGCTAGACCCGGACACCCTAATGAAAAACTGTTTTTT
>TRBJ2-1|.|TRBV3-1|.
CARSPGGHNEQFF
TGTGCCCGCAGCCCAGGGGGGCACAATGAGCAGTTCTTC
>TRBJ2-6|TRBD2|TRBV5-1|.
CASSRSSLAGYQTSRGANVLTF
TGCGCCAGCAGCCGATCGTCCCTAGCGGGGTACCAGACATCTAGGGGGGCCAACGTCCTGACTTTC
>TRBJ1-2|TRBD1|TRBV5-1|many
CASSETGDYGYTF
TGTGCCAGCAGTGAAACAGGGGACTATGGCTACACCTTC
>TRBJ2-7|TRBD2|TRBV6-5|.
CASSYSSLAKSYEQYF
TGTGCCAGCAGTTACTCGTCACTAGCGAAGTCCTACGAGCAGTACTTC
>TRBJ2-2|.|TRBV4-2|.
CASSQDPGSNTGELFF
TGTGCCAGCAGCCAAGATCCTGGCAGCAACACCGGGGAGCTGTTTTTT
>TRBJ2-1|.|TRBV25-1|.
CASSGPTSQNDNEQFF
TGTGCCAGCAGTGGTCCCACGTCGCAAAATGACAATGAGCAGTTCTTC
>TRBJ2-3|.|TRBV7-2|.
CASSLNSEGLLGTDTQYF
TGTGCCAGCAGCTTAAATAGCGAGGGCCTCCTAGGCACAGACACGCAGTATTTT
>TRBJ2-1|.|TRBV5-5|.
CASSFGNRDTYNEQFF
TGTGCCAGCAGCTTCGGGAACCGGGACACTTACAATGAGCAGTTCTTC
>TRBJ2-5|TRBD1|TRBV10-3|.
CAISRDRDETQYF
TGTGCCATCAGTCGGGACAGGGACGAGACCCAGTACTTC
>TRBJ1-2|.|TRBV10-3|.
CAISESNGEYCYTF
TGTGCCATCAGTGAGTCGAACGGTGAATATTGCTACACCTTC
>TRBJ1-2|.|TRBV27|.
CASSGVFGDGYTF
TGTGCCAGCAGTGGGGTTTTCGGGGATGGCTACACCTTC
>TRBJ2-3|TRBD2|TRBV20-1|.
CSGSGGVSTDTQYF
TGCAGTGGGTCGGGGGGGGTAAGCACAGATACGCAGTATTTT
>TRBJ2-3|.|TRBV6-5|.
CASKGGTRGHTQYF
TGTGCCAGCAAGGGTGGGACTAGGGGGCATACGCAGTATTTT
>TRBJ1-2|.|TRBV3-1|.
CASSHLDGRVGYTF
TGTGCCAGCAGCCACCTGGACGGCCGCGTCGGCTACACCTTC
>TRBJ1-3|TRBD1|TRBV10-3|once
CAVRTGDISGNTIYF
TGTGCCGTTAGGACAGGGGACATCTCTGGAAACACCATATATTTT
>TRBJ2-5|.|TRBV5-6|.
CASSSPGPRAETQYF
TGTGCCAGCAGCTCACCCGGGCCACGAGCAGAGACCCAGTACTTC
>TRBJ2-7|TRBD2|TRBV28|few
CASSPLSAGGNYEQYF
TGTGCCAGCAGTCCCCTCTCGGCGGGGGGAAACTACGAGCAGTACTTC
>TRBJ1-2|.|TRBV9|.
CASSGRDTYGYTF
TGTGCCAGCAGCGGGCGTGACACCTATGGCTACACCTTC
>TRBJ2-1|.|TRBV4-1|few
CASSQAGLTYDEQFF
TGCGCCAGCAGCCAAGCGGGACTGACATACGATGAGCAGTTCTTC
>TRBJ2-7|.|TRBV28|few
CASSFGANPYEQYF
TGTGCCAGCAGTTTCGGGGCAAACCCCTACGAGCAGTACTTC
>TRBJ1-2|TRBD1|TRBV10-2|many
CASSVSGGESGYTF
TGCGCCAGCAGTGTGTCAGGGGGCGAGAGTGGCTACACCTTC
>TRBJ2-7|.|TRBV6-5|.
CASSYSGLADSYEQYF
TGTGCCAGCAGTTACTCCGGTTTAGCGGATTCCTACGAGCAGTACTTC
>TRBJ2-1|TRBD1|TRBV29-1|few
CSVEVWDSSYNEQFF
TGCAGCGTTGAAGTTTGGGACAGTTCCTACAATGAGCAGTTCTTC
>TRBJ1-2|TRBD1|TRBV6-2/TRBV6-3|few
CATRDRVVYGYTF
TGTGCCACAAGGGACAGGGTCGTCTATGGCTACACCTTC
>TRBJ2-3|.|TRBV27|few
CASSTGLSGTQYF
TGTGCCAGCAGTACCGGACTGTCGGGTACGCAGTATTTT
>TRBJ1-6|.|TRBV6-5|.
CASSAKHLNSPLHF
TGTGCCAGCAGTGCCAAGCACCTAAATTCACCCCTCCACTTT
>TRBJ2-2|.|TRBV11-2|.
CASTTSGTGELFF
TGTGCCAGCACCACTTCCGGGACAGGGGAGCTGTTTTTT
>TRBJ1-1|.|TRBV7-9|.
CASSLGVSNTEAFF
TGTGCCAGCAGCTTAGGAGTTTCGAACACTGAAGCTTTCTTT
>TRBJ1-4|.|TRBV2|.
CASSRDGQNNEKLFF
TGTGCCAGCAGTCGAGACGGACAGAACAATGAAAAACTGTTTTTT
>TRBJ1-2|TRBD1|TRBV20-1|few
CSAKGGSGYTF
TGCAGTGCTAAAGGGGGCTCTGGCTACACCTTC
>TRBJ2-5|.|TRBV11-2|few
CASSLDLWETQYF
TGTGCCAGCAGCTTAGATCTCTGGGAGACCCAGTACTTC
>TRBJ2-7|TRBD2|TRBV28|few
CASSTFGLAGNRYEQYF
TGTGCCAGCAGTACTTTTGGACTAGCGGGGAACCGATACGAGCAGTACTTC
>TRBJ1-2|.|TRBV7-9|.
CASSPLGTNYGYTF
TGTGCCAGCAGCCCCCTGGGTACTAACTATGGCTACACCTTC
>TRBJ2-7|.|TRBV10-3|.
CAISTSGYNEQYF
TGTGCCATCAGCACCTCAGGCTACAATGAGCAGTACTTC
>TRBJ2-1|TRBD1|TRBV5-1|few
CASSSGQAASSYNEQFF
TGCGCCAGCAGCTCCGGACAGGCTGCAAGCTCCTACAATGAGCAGTTCTTC